This T cell receptor (beta chain) was profiled in a study of shared clonotypes between healthy human individuals. Study-wide points: Depth was large, yet rarefaction showed that sorted-subset sequencing was incomplete.

Worth noting for this clone: The antigen is not known. Other DNA sequences in the sample encode the same CDR3.

Donors were healthy HIV-negative adults without recently reported acute infections or vaccinations. The germline CDR1 and CDR2 sequences are MDHEN and SYDVKM. This CDR3 has 12 amino acids. Trimming took 7 bases from V and 2 from J, leaving 5 bases between them. Original analysis: ImmunoSEQ junction-only sequences lacked quality scores, so their filtering differed. Only in-frame clones appear in the TCRdb table, and some are missing; sequencing was by immunoSEQ multiplex PCR. The D gene and trimming were derived from the DNA, and the V and J assignments and clone size from that table. The sample lists 550,000 to 850,000 clones, around 77% occurring once.

This chain joins TRBV28 and TRBJ2-2; D unresolved. The sequence was obtained from a woman younger than 45 in good health. The sample taken for sequencing was memory CD4+ T cells sorted from blood. Subset reported: CD45RA-negative fraction. The CDR3 bases are TGTGCCAGCACCGAAAACACCGGGGAGCTGTTTTTT. The encoded protein is CASTENTGELFF.